The 2 T cell receptor beta chains listed next were all sequenced from one sample in a study of CD8+ T cells in alopecia areata. As the sequencing template, cDNA was produced by extracting RNA and reverse transcribing it. Using immunoSEQ multiplex PCR, the repertoire was profiled, and TCRdb retains in-frame clones only, with some absent. The data show about 270,000 clones, with none appearing a single time. Cells from pooled cutaneous lymph nodes were sorted by CD4, CD8alpha, NKG2D, NKG2ACE and other markers. The sequenced sample consisted of CD4+ T cells sorted from a lymph node. All receptors derive from a C3H/HeJ mouse with alopecia areata. Mouse MHC haplotype: H2-k.

About this clone itself: Gene names follow the mouse nomenclature. The read ends 4 residues before the CDR3 terminus; that terminus is restored from the germline J gene. V usage is TRBV5 and J usage is TRBJ2-3; D gene ambiguous. This CDR3 is 13 amino acids long. Per the germline V gene, CDR1 is LGHNA and CDR2 is YNLKQL (reference sequence). V shed 4 bases and J shed 0 bases, with 5 bases lying between them. The CDR3 DNA, read in part, is TGTGCCAGCAGCCCCCATAGTGCAGAA. Protein product: CASSPHSAE. The entire CDR3 sequence reads CASSPHSAETLYF.

This clone showed up just a few times. Gene names denote mouse genes. CDR3: CASSRHPETLYF. The sequenced part of the CDR3 DNA is TGTGCCAGCAGTCGACACCCAGAA. The gene calls are TRBV13-3 and TRBJ2-3; no clear D gene. The read ends 4 residues before the CDR3 terminus; that terminus is restored from the germline J gene. Germline V gene lookup returns CDR1 NNHDY and CDR2 SYVADS. Trimming left V 4 bases short and J 4 bases short, with 7 bases between. CDR3 length equals 12 residues.